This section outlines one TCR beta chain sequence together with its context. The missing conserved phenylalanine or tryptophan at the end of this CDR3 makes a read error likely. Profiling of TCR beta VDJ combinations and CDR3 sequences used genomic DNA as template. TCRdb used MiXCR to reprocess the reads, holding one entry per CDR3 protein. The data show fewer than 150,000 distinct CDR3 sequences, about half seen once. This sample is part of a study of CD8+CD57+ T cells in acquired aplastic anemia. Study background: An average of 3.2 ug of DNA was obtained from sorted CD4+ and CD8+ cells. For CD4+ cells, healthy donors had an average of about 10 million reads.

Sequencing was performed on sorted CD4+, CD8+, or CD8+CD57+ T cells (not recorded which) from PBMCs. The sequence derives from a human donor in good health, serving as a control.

CDR3 nucleotide sequence: TGCGCCAGCAGGTCCACGGGACAGAACACTGAAGCTTTCTCT. Amino acid sequence: CASRSTGQNTEAFS. This sequence joins TRBV12-3 or TRBV12-4 and TRBJ1-1, with D perhaps TRBD1 (6 bases). CDR3 length: 14 residues.